The 27 T cell receptor beta chains listed next were all sequenced from one sample in a study of T-cell memory formation after mild COVID-19. TCRdb called the 5' RACE reads again in MiXCR, with one record for every CDR3 protein. This table holds 200,000 to 250,000 distinct CDR3 sequences, around a tenth found once. The source material was PBMCs or a T cell subset sorted from them (not recorded which). The source of these receptors is a man younger than 35 who had mild COVID-19 (a few samples of this study predate the infection). Cell type and time point are not known.

This clonotype was counted a few times. The rearrangement links TRBV12-3 or TRBV12-4 to TRBJ1-2; D possibly corresponds to TRBD1 (5 bases). There are 15 residues in the CDR3. The V end lost 5 bases, the J end lost 8 bases, and 21 bases lay between the germline ends. As DNA, the CDR3 is TGTGCCAGCAGTCCCGGGGACGTAGGGCTTGGGGGCTACACCTTC. Translated, it gives CASSPGDVGLGGYTF.

This chain connects TRBV20-1 to TRBJ1-2; TRBD1 matches 11 bases. The CDR3 length is 14 residues. With 5 bases clipped from V and 7 bases from J, the junction kept 9 bases outside the gene matches. From germline, CDR1 is DFQATT and CDR2 SNEGSKA (reference sequence). CDR3 nucleotides: TGCAGTGCTGTCGGGGACAGGGGGATCGGTGGCTACACCTTC. Its protein product is CSAVGDRGIGGYTF.

This clonotype occurred a few times. The chain couples TRBV20-1 to TRBJ2-3; 8 bases match TRBD2. The CDR3 loop spans 15 amino acids. V shed 6 bases, J shed 3 bases, and the junction held 11 bases outside the gene matches. Looked up from germline, CDR1 is DFQATT and CDR2 is SNEGSKA (reference sequence). CDR3 sequence: CSAANGGAGTDTQYF. The CDR3 DNA follows: TGCAGTGCCGCGAACGGGGGGGCCGGGACAGATACGCAGTATTTT.

J is TRBJ2-1 and V is TRBV10-3, with 10 bases identical to TRBD1. Trimming removed 6 bases from V and 8 bases from J; junction bases left unmatched: 13. Germline CDR1 reads ENHRY; CDR2 reads SYGVKD. This CDR3 spans 16 amino acids. CDR3 bases: TGTGCCATCAGCGGGGGCGGGACAGGGGCGAGGGATGAGCAGTTCTTC. It is translated as CAISGGGTGARDEQFF.

This clonotype was found a few times. V gene TRBV18 combines with J gene TRBJ2-1, with D perhaps matching TRBD2 (7 bases). The CDR3 length is 16 residues. V was clipped by 0 bases and J by 6 bases, with 15 bases between them. Germline V CDR1 and CDR2: KGHSH, LQKENI. The CDR3 DNA follows: TGTGCCAGCTCACCACCGGTCGCGCGGGGGCGCAATGAGCAGTTCTTC. Protein: CASSPPVARGRNEQFF.

This clonotype was detected a few times. This sequence joins TRBV7-9 and TRBJ2-5; 8 nucleotides align to TRBD2. The germline gives CDR1 SEHNR, CDR2 FQNEAQ (reference sequence). The V gene end was trimmed by 2 bases and the J gene end by 2 bases; junction bases not matched to a gene: 7. This CDR3 has 16 amino acids. The chain's CDR3 is CASSLSRLAGQETQYF. In nucleotides, the CDR3 is TGTGCCAGCAGCTTATCCCGTCTAGCGGGTCAAGAGACCCAGTACTTC. The whole variable domain, filled in from reference TRBV7-9 and TRBJ2-5, reads DTGVSQNPRHKITKRGQNVTFRCDPISEHNRLYWYRQTLGQGPEFLTYFQNEAQLEKSRLLSDRFSAERPKGSFSTLEIQRTEQGDSAMYLCASSLSRLAGQETQYFGPGTRLLVL.

There are a few counts of this clonotype. The chain links TRBV28 to TRBJ1-5; a weak D match, TRBD1 (5 bases). Trimming removed 4 bases at V and 4 bases at J, with 14 bases between. This CDR3 is 15 amino acids long. Germline-derived CDR1 and CDR2 are MDHEN and SYDVKM. This CDR3 reads CASSSADRINQPQHF. CDR3 coding DNA: TGTGCCAGCAGTTCGGCAGACAGAATTAATCAGCCCCAGCATTTT.

This clonotype has only a few counts. This chain links TRBV7-3 with TRBJ2-1; 15 bases map to TRBD2. V dropped 1 base and J dropped 7; count of bases not matched to a gene: 2. Germline CDR1 reads SGHTA; CDR2 reads FQGTGA. This CDR3 region has 16 residues. The CDR3 sequence is CASSLKGLAGGNEQFF. CDR3 nucleotides: TGTGCCAGCAGCTTAAAGGGACTAGCGGGGGGAAATGAGCAGTTCTTC. Full variable domain (remainder filled in from reference TRBV7-3 and TRBJ2-1): GAGVSQTPSNKVTEKGKYVELRCDPISGHTALYWYRQSLGQGPEFLIYFQGTGAADDSGLPNDRFFAVRPEGSVSTLKIQRTERGDSAVYLCASSLKGLAGGNEQFFGPGTRLTVL.

J is TRBJ1-1 and V is TRBV19; D is uncertain. CDR3 length: 15 residues. V lost 0 bases and J 0 bases, leaving 8 bases between the germline ends. The germline V gene encodes CDR1 LNHDA and CDR2 SQIVND (reference sequence). This CDR3 reads CASSIDWLMNTEAFF. The CDR3 nucleotides are TGTGCCAGTAGTATAGATTGGCTGATGAACACTGAAGCTTTCTTT. The complete variable domain, with remaining parts taken from reference TRBV19 and TRBJ1-1, reads DGGITQSPKYLFRKEGQNVTLSCEQNLNHDAMYWYRQDPGQGLRLIYYSQIVNDFQKGDIAEGYSVSREKKESFPLTVTSAQKNPTAFYLCASSIDWLMNTEAFFGQGTRLTVV.

The chain combines TRBV12-3 or TRBV12-4 with TRBJ1-2; weak D call: TRBD1 (6 bases). The V gene lost 6 bases and the J gene lost 7 bases, with 9 bases spanning the gap. The CDR3 consists of 11 residues. The CDR3 coding sequence is TGTGCCAGCAGGTCAGGGGTTGGCTACACCTTC. Protein: CASRSGVGYTF.

The chain links TRBV6-5 to TRBJ2-2; D is undetermined. Germline loops: CDR1 MNHEY, CDR2 SVGAGI. The CDR3 loop spans 15 amino acids. V was clipped by 6 bases and J by 4 bases, with 15 bases between them. The CDR3 coding sequence is TGTGCCAGCAGCCCAAAGCCGTTTCTCACCGGGGAGCTGTTTTTT. Protein product: CASSPKPFLTGELFF.

The table lists this clonotype with a few counts. V gene TRBV6-5 combines with J gene TRBJ2-3; no clear D. Trimming cost V 7 bases and J 4 bases, with 6 bases left between them. The CDR3 is 11 amino acids. Per the germline V gene, CDR1 is MNHEY and CDR2 is SVGAGI. CDR3 sequence: CASKGSDTQYF. The CDR3 nucleotides read TGTGCCAGCAAGGGATCAGATACGCAGTATTTT.

The CDR3 spells CSARGTGRDEQYF. CDR3 bases: TGCAGTGCTAGAGGAACGGGCAGGGACGAGCAGTACTTC. This chain uses TRBV20-1 with TRBJ2-7; the D gene is possibly TRBD1 (5 bases). CDR1 DFQATT and CDR2 SNEGSKA come from the germline V gene (reference sequence). V lost 1 base and J lost 5, with 12 bases in between. The CDR3 is 13 amino acids.

This chain joins TRBV11-2 and TRBJ2-2, with D perhaps given as TRBD1 or TRBD2 (5 bases each). Trimming pared 2 bases from V and 6 bases from J, leaving 10 bases between. Looked up from germline, CDR1 is SGHAT and CDR2 is FQNNGV. The CDR3 covers 14 residues. This CDR3 is CASSLFRGAGELFF. The CDR3 coding sequence is TGTGCCAGCAGCTTATTTAGGGGAGCCGGGGAGCTGTTTTTT.

This clonotype showed up many times. The V gene is TRBV7-2, the J gene TRBJ1-2, with D unclear. The germline V and J ends were trimmed by 1 base and 14 bases, with 23 bases remaining between them. The length of the CDR3 is 15 residues. Germline values: CDR1 SGHTA, CDR2 FQGNSA. The CDR3 DNA follows: TGTGCCAGCAGCTTAGTGGCAGGCCAAGGTATGGCTACAACCTTC. It codes for CASSLVAGQGMATTF.

This chain links TRBV27 with TRBJ1-2; no definite D call. CDR3 length equals 15 residues. The V end lost 5 bases, the J end lost 2 bases, and 15 bases lay between the germline ends. Germline V gives CDR1 MNHEY, CDR2 SMNVEV (reference sequence). In DNA form, the CDR3 reads TGTGCCAGCAGTATAAGGGCCCCCACCAACTATGGCTACACCTTC. This codes for CASSIRAPTNYGYTF.

V usage is TRBV7-9 and J usage is TRBJ2-5, with D unresolved. The germline gives CDR1 SEHNR, CDR2 FQNEAQ (reference sequence). The V end lost 1 base, the J end lost 0 bases, and 6 bases lay between the germline ends. This CDR3 spans 14 amino acids. The CDR3 spells CASSLVEDQETQYF. Here the CDR3 DNA reads TGTGCCAGCAGCTTAGTCGAGGACCAAGAGACCCAGTACTTC.

There are a few counts of this clonotype. The chain is built from TRBV27 and TRBJ2-1; D tentatively fits TRBD1 or TRBD2 (5 bases each). Germline V gives CDR1 MNHEY, CDR2 SMNVEV (reference sequence). The V end lost 6 bases, the J end lost 5 bases, and 17 bases lay between the germline ends. The CDR3 loop spans 15 amino acids. CDR3 sequence: CASSPLGEGHNEQFF. CDR3 in DNA: TGTGCCAGCAGCCCCCTGGGGGAAGGACACAATGAGCAGTTCTTC.

This clonotype was seen ten or more times. The chain recombines TRBV7-9 with TRBJ2-1, with D tentatively TRBD1 or TRBD2 (5 bases each). Germline V CDR1 and CDR2: SEHNR, FQNEAQ (reference sequence). The CDR3 contains 12 residues. V was trimmed by 1 base and J by 9 bases, leaving 7 bases between them. CDR3 region: CASSLEGTEQFF. The CDR3 bases are TGTGCCAGCAGCTTAGAGGGGACTGAGCAGTTCTTC.

This clonotype was counted a few times. The rearrangement joins TRBV12-3 or TRBV12-4 to TRBJ2-3; 10 bases are a match to TRBD2. The CDR3 has 16 amino acids. V lost 6 bases and J lost 2; bases outside the gene matches: 8. CDR3 sequence (DNA): TGTGCCAGCAGCGTTAGAGCGGGGGGGGACACAGATACGCAGTATTTT. This sequence encodes CASSVRAGGDTDTQYF.

This clonotype was seen a few times. The chain has TRBV11-2 and TRBJ1-2, with D possibly TRBD1 on 6 matching bases. The CDR3 has 16 residues. V was shortened by 7 bases and J by 5 bases, with 23 bases between the two germline ends. From germline, CDR1 is SGHAT and CDR2 FQNNGV. The CDR3 reads CASNPITGHRWYGYTF. In DNA form, the CDR3 reads TGTGCCAGCAACCCTATTACAGGGCACCGTTGGTATGGCTACACCTTC.

This clonotype came up a few times. The chain combines TRBV20-1 with TRBJ2-1; the D call may be TRBD1 or TRBD2 (5 bases each). The CDR3 spans 14 residues. Trimming took 0 bases from V and 2 from J, leaving 8 bases between them. Germline V gives CDR1 DFQATT, CDR2 SNEGSKA (reference sequence). The CDR3, as DNA: TGCAGTGCTAGAGAGGGGGAACCCTACAATGAGCAGTTCTTC. This gives the protein CSAREGEPYNEQFF.

This clonotype has only a few counts. The chain combines TRBV7-2 with TRBJ2-5, with D uncertain. Trimming left V 9 bases short and J 3 bases short, with 17 bases between. The CDR3 is 14 amino acids. CDR1 is SGHTA, CDR2 FQGNSA, per germline. CDR3 protein: CASHLGNPKETQYF. CDR3 in DNA: TGTGCCAGTCACCTAGGCAACCCAAAAGAGACCCAGTACTTC. The full variable domain, completed using reference TRBV7-2 and TRBJ2-5, is GAGVSQSPSNKVTEKGKDVELRCDPISGHTALYWYRQSLGQGLEFLIYFQGNSAPDKSGLPSDRFSAERTGGSVSTLTIQRTQQEDSAVYLCASHLGNPKETQYFGPGTRLLVL.

This clonotype was counted between two and nine times. This rearrangement joins TRBV18 to TRBJ2-7; tentatively, D is TRBD2 (5 bases). The CDR3 spans 13 residues. Trimming pared 3 bases from V and 2 bases from J, leaving 8 bases between. Per germline, CDR1 KGHSH and CDR2 LQKENI. The CDR3 loop reads CASSPSGTYEQYV. The CDR3 DNA reads as TGTGCCAGCTCACCCTCCGGGACCTACGAGCAGTACGTC.

This clonotype showed up just a few times. The chain is built from TRBV4-3 and TRBJ1-6; a weak D match, TRBD1 (5 bases). The CDR3 extends over 15 amino acids. The germline V gene encodes CDR1 LGHNA and CDR2 YSLEER. Trimming shortened V by 4 bases and J by 5 bases, and 12 bases separated the two germline ends. The CDR3 here is CASSPLAGNNSPLHF. In DNA, the CDR3 is TGCGCCAGCAGCCCCCTGGCAGGGAATAATTCACCCCTCCACTTT.

This rearrangement joins TRBV4-1 to TRBJ1-1; no definite D call. The germline gives CDR1 MGHRA, CDR2 YSYEKL. V was trimmed by 1 base and J by 6 bases, leaving 18 bases between them. This CDR3 comprises 16 residues. DNA of the CDR3: TGCGCCAGCAGCCAAGCGGATCTCGGGAAGAGGGCTGAAGCTTTCTTT. Its protein is CASSQADLGKRAEAFF.

CDR3 sequence (DNA): TGCAGTGCTGGACCCCCCGGGTTTACAGATACGCAGTATTTT. It encodes CSAGPPGFTDTQYF. The chain couples TRBV20-1 to TRBJ2-3; D remains unclear. CDR3 size: 14 residues. Germline V lookup: CDR1 DFQATT, CDR2 SNEGSKA (reference sequence). The V and J ends lost 5 bases and 3 bases respectively, with 15 bases between them.